One and the same sample provided the 27 T cell receptor beta chains below, sequenced in a study of CD8 T cells in ankylosing spondylitis. One entry per CDR3 protein results from TCRdb running MiXCR on the 5' RACE reads. Of under 150,000 distinct CDR3 sequences listed, over 10% are singletons. The material sequenced was blood, either unsorted or a sorted T cell fraction (not recorded which). The receptors were sampled from a female donor with ankylosing spondylitis or in good health (not recorded which).

About this clonotype itself: Compared with germline, one end of the junction differs, possibly owing to a read error. The rearrangement joins TRBV18 to TRBJ2-7, with 7 bases aligning to TRBD1. The CDR3 length is 16 residues. Germline loops: CDR1 KGHSH, CDR2 LQKENI. The CDR3 is CAGSLLRTGREDGQYF. The CDR3 DNA is TGTGCCGGCTCACTACTGAGGACAGGACGTGAGGACGGGCAGTACTTC.

Details on this clonotype: One end of the junction varies from germline; a read error may be responsible. The genes are TRBV25-1 and TRBJ2-1, with a weak D call TRBD1 (6 bases). The germline CDR1 and CDR2 sequences are MGHDK and SYGVNS. The length of the CDR3 is 15 residues. CDR3 protein: CVSSDLLDRYKEQFF. CDR3 sequence (DNA): TGTGTCAGCAGTGACCTCCTGGACAGATACAAGGAGCAGTTCTTC.

In this sample, this clonotype turned up many times. The chain carries TRBV7-9 and TRBJ1-2; TRBD1 might be the D (5 bases). V lost 4 bases to trimming and J lost 8 bases, with 17 bases between them. The germline CDR1 and CDR2 sequences are SEHNR and FQNEAQ (reference sequence). The CDR3 loop spans 14 amino acids. In DNA form, the CDR3 reads TGTGCCAGCAGCTCTTCAAGTGGGGGTGGGGGCTACACCTTC. Its translation: CASSSSSGGGGYTF.

This clonotype came up a few times. This sequence joins TRBV30 and TRBJ1-4; D gene ambiguous. Germline loops: CDR1 GTSNPN, CDR2 SVGIG (reference sequence). CDR3 length: 11 residues. Trimming left V 2 bases short and J 8 bases short, with 6 bases between. The CDR3 protein is CAWSIREKLFF. The CDR3 nucleotides read TGTGCCTGGAGTATTAGAGAAAAACTGTTTTTT. Full variable domain (outside the CDR3, taken from reference TRBV30 and TRBJ1-4): SQTIHQWPATLVQPVGSPLSLECTVEGTSNPNLYWYRQAAGRGLQLLFYSVGIGQISSEVPQNLSASRPQDRQFILSSKKLLLSDSGFYLCAWSIREKLFFGSGTQLSVL.

This clonotype was detected ten times or more. The chain couples TRBV27 to TRBJ1-1; D uncertain. The CDR3 extends over 15 amino acids. From germline, CDR1 is MNHEY and CDR2 SMNVEV (reference sequence). V lost 2 bases and J lost 1, with 11 bases in between. The CDR3 region is CASSLRWGPNTEAFF. CDR3 bases: TGTGCCAGCAGTTTACGGTGGGGTCCGAACACTGAAGCTTTCTTT.

This clonotype was detected ten times or more. This chain joins TRBV29-1 and TRBJ2-1; 12 bases are a match to TRBD2. The germline V gene encodes CDR1 SQVTM and CDR2 ANQGSEA. V lost 0 bases to trimming and J lost 7 bases; unmatched junction nucleotides: 1. This CDR3 comprises 14 residues. The CDR3 DNA is TGCAGCGTTGAAGAAACTAGCGGGAGGAATGAGCAGTTCTTC. This translates into CSVEETSGRNEQFF.

This clonotype was picked up many times. The chain joins TRBV10-1 to TRBJ2-1; 7 bases match TRBD2. CDR3 length: 16 amino acids. Germline CDR1 and CDR2: WNHNN and SYGVQD (reference sequence). The V segment lost 0 bases and the J segment 9 bases; nucleotides outside the gene matches: 11. The CDR3 DNA is TGCGCCAGCAGTGAGTCGGGGAGGGCCCTCGGTGGTGAGCAGTTCTTC. Translated: CASSESGRALGGEQFF.

Comments on this clonotype: This may arise from a read error, as a much more abundant clone is one base away. This chain joins TRBV28 and TRBJ2-3; D might be TRBD1 or TRBD2, each matching 5 bases. This CDR3 region has 13 residues. Looked up from germline, CDR1 is MDHEN and CDR2 is SYDVKM. CDR3 in amino acids: CASSQGDTGTQYF. In nucleotides, the CDR3 is TGTGCCAGCAGTCAGGGAGACACAGGTACGCAGTATTTT. The complete variable domain, with remaining parts taken from reference TRBV28 and TRBJ2-3, reads DVKVTQSSRYLVKRTGEKVFLECVQDMDHENMFWYRQDPGLGLRLIYFSYDVKMKEKGDIPEGYSVSREKKERFSLILESASTNQTSMYLCASSQGDTGTQYFGPGTRLTVL.

This clonotype turned up a few times. The chain combines TRBV6-1 with TRBJ1-1, with 7 nucleotides matching TRBD1. This CDR3 has 14 residues. Trimming at V came to 2 bases and at J to 3 bases, leaving 3 bases not matched to a gene. CDR1 and CDR2 (germline): MNHNS, SASEGT. CDR3 region: CASSELQGYTEAFF. Here the CDR3 DNA reads TGTGCCAGCAGTGAACTACAGGGGTACACTGAAGCTTTCTTT.

In this sample, this clonotype turned up many times. The chain employs TRBV12-3 or TRBV12-4 and TRBJ1-2; TRBD1 matches at 7 bases. V lost 5 bases, J lost 1 base, and 10 bases stayed unmatched. This CDR3 is built from 16 residues. The CDR3: CASSPRTGFNNYGYTF. CDR3 sequence (DNA): TGTGCCAGCAGTCCACGGACAGGATTTAATAACTATGGCTACACCTTC.

This clonotype was counted a single time. This may come from a read error, since a much larger clone is one base off. The chain employs TRBV20-1 and TRBJ1-2; D might be TRBD1 (6 bases). The CDR3 contains 14 residues. In germline, CDR1 is DFQATT, CDR2 SNEGSKA (reference sequence). For the CDR3, the DNA is TGCAGTGCTAGAGATCCACAGGGTGGCTATGGCTACGCCTTC. Protein sequence: CSARDPQGGYGYAF.

This clonotype was seen ten or more times. CDR3 amino acids: CASSLGTSGGYEQYF. The CDR3 nucleotides are TGTGCCAGCAGCTTAGGGACTAGCGGAGGCTACGAGCAGTACTTC. J is TRBJ2-7 and V is TRBV7-2, with TRBD2 identical over 10 bases. CDR1 and CDR2 from the germline V gene are SGHTA and FQGNSA. The CDR3 loop spans 15 amino acids. Trimming removed 1 base from V and 3 bases from J; junction bases left unmatched: 3.

The chain has TRBV4-1 and TRBJ1-2; 7 bases map to TRBD1. The length of the CDR3 is 14 residues. V lost 4 bases, J lost 3 bases, and 5 bases stayed unmatched. CDR1 and CDR2 from the germline V gene are MGHRA and YSYEKL. Here the CDR3 reads CASSLTGIDYGYTF. The CDR3 DNA is TGCGCCAGCAGCCTGACAGGGATCGACTATGGCTACACCTTC.

The table lists this clonotype with many counts. The J gene is TRBJ1-3, the V gene TRBV6-1; D is possibly TRBD1 (5 bases). CDR1 is MNHNS and CDR2 is SASEGT in the germline V gene. CDR3 length: 17 residues. V was cut by 0 bases and J by 0 bases, with 12 bases left in between. The CDR3 spells CASSEARDVGSGNTIYF. As DNA, the CDR3 is TGTGCCAGCAGTGAAGCGAGGGACGTTGGCTCTGGAAACACCATATATTTT.

The chain combines TRBV4-2 with TRBJ1-2; D may be TRBD1 (5 bases). The length of the CDR3 is 13 residues. V gave up 8 bases and J gave up 2 bases, with 12 bases separating them. The germline V gene has CDR1 LGHNA and CDR2 YNFKEQ. The CDR3 sequence is CASGPGTNYGYTF. The CDR3 coding sequence is TGTGCCAGCGGCCCCGGGACCAACTATGGCTACACCTTC.

A remark on this clonotype: This may stem from a read error, because a much larger clone lies one nucleotide away. Likely a read error: the CDR3 ends without its conserved phenylalanine or tryptophan. The chain links TRBV12-3 or TRBV12-4 to TRBJ1-5; weak D call: TRBD1 (6 bases). The V end was cut by 0 bases, the J end by 7 bases, with 10 bases between. This CDR3 region has 14 residues. The CDR3 region is CASSLATGSQPQHL. CDR3 bases: TGTGCCAGCAGTTTAGCGACAGGTTCCCAGCCCCAGCATTTA.

This clonotype was detected many times. This chain uses TRBV2 with TRBJ1-2; TRBD1 matches at 9 bases. The CDR3 is made up of 16 amino acids. V shed 2 bases, J shed 8 bases, and the junction held 12 bases outside the gene matches. Germline V gene sequence: CDR1 SNHLY, CDR2 FYNNEI. The CDR3 sequence is CASSEMLIGTGNGYTF. The CDR3 DNA reads TGTGCCAGCAGTGAAATGCTTATCGGGACAGGGAACGGCTACACCTTC.

Ten or more counts support this clonotype. The rearrangement uses TRBV7-6 and TRBJ2-1; D gene unclear. V lost 4 bases to trimming and J lost 7 bases, with 11 bases between them. Germline CDR1 SGHVS, CDR2 FNYEAQ. The CDR3 has 13 amino acids. The CDR3 nucleotides are TGTGCCAGCAGCTCCCCCTCACTGAATGAGCAGTTCTTC. Residues: CASSSPSLNEQFF. Supplemented by reference TRBV7-6 and TRBJ2-1, the full variable domain reads GAGVSQSPRYKVTKRGQDVALRCDPISGHVSLYWYRQALGQGPEFLTYFNYEAQQDKSGLPNDRFSAERPEGSISTLTIQRTEQRDSAMYRCASSSPSLNEQFFGPGTRLTVL.

The chain is built from TRBV11-2 and TRBJ1-2; weak D call: TRBD1 (6 bases). V was trimmed by 1 base and J by 3 bases, leaving 15 bases between them. Germline V gene sequence: CDR1 SGHAT, CDR2 FQNNGV. CDR3 length: 16 amino acids. CDR3 loop: CASSLGGSRGDYGYTF. CDR3 DNA sequence: TGTGCCAGCAGCTTAGGTGGGAGCAGGGGCGACTATGGCTACACCTTC.

This clonotype was counted at least ten times. The rearrangement links TRBV5-6 to TRBJ1-2, with 7 nucleotides matching TRBD1. The CDR3 length is 13 residues. With V trimmed by 3 bases and J by 9 bases, 8 bases remained unmatched. In germline, CDR1 is SGHDT, CDR2 YYEEEE. CDR3 sequence (DNA): TGTGCCAGCAGCTCTACAGGGGTTATAAGCTACACCTTC. This gives the protein CASSSTGVISYTF.

Of note for this clonotype: A read error may explain this, as a much larger clone is one base away. In DNA form, the CDR3 reads TGTGCCAGCAGCTTAATGAGAAACACTGAAGCTTTCTTT. Translating it yields CASSLMRNTEAFF. The V call is TRBV7-2, the J call TRBJ1-1; D unresolved. The V end was cut by 2 bases, the J end by 2 bases, with 6 bases between. Germline V CDR1 and CDR2: SGHTA, FQGNSA. The CDR3 runs 13 residues.

This clonotype turned up a few times. The rearrangement joins TRBV19 to TRBJ1-1, with unresolved D. This CDR3 is 15 amino acids long. The germline V gene has CDR1 LNHDA and CDR2 SQIVND (reference sequence). Trimming took 6 bases from V and 1 from J, leaving 15 bases between them. CDR3: CASSFSSAPNTEAFF. In DNA, the CDR3 is TGTGCCAGTAGCTTCTCCTCGGCCCCGAACACTGAAGCTTTCTTT.

This clonotype showed up many times. This chain links TRBV3-1 with TRBJ2-1; possible D gene TRBD1, 6 bases. Trimming removed 4 bases from V and 1 base from J, with 20 bases in between. The CDR3 runs 18 residues. Germline CDR1 LGHDT, CDR2 YNNKEL (reference sequence). The CDR3 DNA sequence: TGTGCCAGCAGCCCGAAGAAGTGGGGGACACTTTCCTACAATGAGCAGTTCTTC. Protein: CASSPKKWGTLSYNEQFF.

In its sample, this clonotype was seen many times. The gene calls are TRBV20-1 and TRBJ2-7; TRBD1 matches 11 bases. Per the germline V gene, CDR1 is DFQATT and CDR2 is SNEGSKA (reference sequence). CDR3 length: 15 amino acids. V gave up 1 base and J gave up 3 bases; unmatched junction bases: 5. CDR3 residues: CSARARDRGIYEQYF. The CDR3 DNA sequence: TGCAGTGCTAGAGCCCGGGACAGGGGGATCTACGAGCAGTACTTC.

At least ten counts were recorded for this clonotype. The rearrangement joins TRBV7-6 to TRBJ2-1, with D tentatively TRBD1 (5 bases). The germline V gene has CDR1 SGHVS and CDR2 FNYEAQ. The CDR3 consists of 10 residues. V was clipped by 11 bases and J by 7 bases, with 9 bases between them. The CDR3 sequence is CAVGPNEQFF. For the CDR3, the DNA is TGTGCCGTGGGGCCGAATGAGCAGTTCTTC.

Ten or more counts support this clonotype. V gene TRBV10-1 combines with J gene TRBJ2-2; D is ambiguous. CDR3 length: 15 residues. Trimming left V 6 bases short and J 4 bases short, with 15 bases between. Germline V gene lookup returns CDR1 WNHNN and CDR2 SYGVQD (reference sequence). The CDR3 reads CASRESLSFTGELFF. In DNA, the CDR3 is TGCGCCAGCAGGGAGAGTTTGAGTTTCACCGGGGAGCTGTTTTTT.

As to this clonotype: A much larger clone is a single base away; this may be a read error. J is TRBJ2-2 and V is TRBV12-3 or TRBV12-4, with a tentative D call TRBD2 (6 bases). There are 13 residues in the CDR3. V was clipped by 10 bases and J by 8 bases, with 17 bases between them. The CDR3 region has the DNA TGTGCCAACAGGTCCCTTGCGGGGGGGGAGCTGTTTTTT. This sequence encodes CANRSLAGGELFF.